This is a list of T cell receptor beta chains from one sample in a study of OX40 agonist ivuxolimab in advanced cancers. The method was immunoSEQ multiplex PCR; TCRdb's version includes in-frame clones alone and lacks a portion of them. The table includes around 30,000 clones, over 75% detected once. The source material was CD4+ or CD8+ T cells sorted from blood, sampled in a trial of the OX40 agonist ivuxolimab. The source is an adult with an advanced solid tumor such as melanoma, head and neck, liver or kidney cancer. Both conserved end residues are part of each CDR3. The D gene is left open where the match is weak. Size is omitted from some rows. Given values are once, few, many or a class for expanded clones.

v_call	clone_size	j_call	d_call	cdr3_nt	cdr3_aa
TRBV10-3	.	TRBJ1-2	.	TGTGCCATCAGTGAGACAGGGCCTGGCTATGGCTACACCTTC	CAISETGPGYGYTF
TRBV11-3	.	TRBJ2-5	TRBD2	TGTGCCAGCAGCTTAGAGGGAGGGACCGGAGAGACCCAGTACTTC	CASSLEGGTGETQYF
TRBV7-2	.	TRBJ2-2	.	TGTGCCAGCCGATCGTATTCCCCCGGGGAGCTGTTTTTT	CASRSYSPGELFF
TRBV7-9	once	TRBJ2-1	TRBD2	TGTGCCAGCAGCTTCCCCGGGAGGGATGAGCAGTTCTTC	CASSFPGRDEQFF
TRBV14	.	TRBJ2-1	TRBD2	TGTGCCAGCAGCCTAGAACTAGCGGTCTACAATGAGCAGTTCTTC	CASSLELAVYNEQFF
TRBV27	.	TRBJ2-3	TRBD2	TGTGCCAGCAGTTTGGGGACTAGCGGGAGGGATACGCAGTATTTT	CASSLGTSGRDTQYF
TRBV7-9	.	TRBJ2-1	.	TGTGCCAGCAGCTTCCCGAGTGGGGAGGTCCATTATCAATACAATGAGCAGTTCTTC	CASSFPSGEVHYQYNEQFF
TRBV10-2	.	TRBJ1-5	.	TGCGCCAGCAGTGATACCAGGTGGAGGGGCCCTCTTAGCAATCAGCCCCAGCATTTT	CASSDTRWRGPLSNQPQHF
TRBV7-6	.	TRBJ2-1	.	TGTGCCAGCAGCTTATCCGGCGGCAGCTCCTACAATGAGCAGTTCTTC	CASSLSGGSSYNEQFF
TRBV9	.	TRBJ2-1	TRBD1	TGTGCCAGCAGCGCCTATCCGGGACAGGGGAATTACAATGAGCAGTTCTTC	CASSAYPGQGNYNEQFF
TRBV13	.	TRBJ1-1	.	TGTGCCAGCAGCTTAGGGGGGGAGAGCCTTGAAGCTTTCTTT	CASSLGGESLEAFF
TRBV6-5	.	TRBJ2-7	.	TGTGCCAGCAGTTACGGGAACTCCTACGAGCAGTACTTC	CASSYGNSYEQYF
TRBV6-4	.	TRBJ2-1	TRBD2	TGTGCCAGCAGTGAACTAGCGGGAGGGCCTTATGAGCAGTTCTTC	CASSELAGGPYEQFF
TRBV27	.	TRBJ1-2	TRBD1	TGTGCCAGCAGTCCCGGGACAGGGGGAAGAGGCTACACCTTC	CASSPGTGGRGYTF
TRBV9	few	TRBJ2-7	TRBD2	TGTGCCAGCAGCGTCCAGGCTAGCGGGAGCTCCTACGAGCAGTACTTC	CASSVQASGSSYEQYF
TRBV6-1	.	TRBJ1-2	.	TGTGCCAGCAGTGAAACGTGGCAGGGTTATCCGCATGGCTACACCTTC	CASSETWQGYPHGYTF
TRBV11-2	.	TRBJ1-1	.	TGTGCCAGCAGCATCCTAGTGGGGGCCGACACTGAAGCTTTCTTT	CASSILVGADTEAFF
TRBV2	.	TRBJ2-7	.	TGTGCCAGCACCCAATCCCGCTACGAGCAGTACTTC	CASTQSRYEQYF
TRBV9	.	TRBJ2-3	.	TGTGCCAGCAGCGTAAGTGGGTCCACAGATACGCAGTATTTT	CASSVSGSTDTQYF
TRBV11-2	.	TRBJ2-7	TRBD2	TGTGCCAGCAGCTTAGTCCTAGCGGGATCGGGCGAGCAGTACTTC	CASSLVLAGSGEQYF